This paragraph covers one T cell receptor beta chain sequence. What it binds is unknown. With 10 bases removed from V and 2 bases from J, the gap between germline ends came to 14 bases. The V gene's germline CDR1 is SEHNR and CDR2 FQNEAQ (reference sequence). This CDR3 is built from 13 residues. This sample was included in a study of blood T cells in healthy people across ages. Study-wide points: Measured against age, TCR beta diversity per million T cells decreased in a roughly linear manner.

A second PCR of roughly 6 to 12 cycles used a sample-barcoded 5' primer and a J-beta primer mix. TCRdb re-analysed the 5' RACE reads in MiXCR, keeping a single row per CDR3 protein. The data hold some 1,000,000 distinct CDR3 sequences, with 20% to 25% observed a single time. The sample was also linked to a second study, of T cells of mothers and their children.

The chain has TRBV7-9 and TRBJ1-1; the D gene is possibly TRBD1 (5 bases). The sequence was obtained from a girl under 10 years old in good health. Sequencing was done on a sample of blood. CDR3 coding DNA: TGTGCCACCTCGTGGGACGGAAACACTGAAGCTTTCTTT. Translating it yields CATSWDGNTEAFF.